This T cell receptor beta chain emerged from a study of T-cell reconstitution after alpha-beta-depleted transplantation in children. J gave up 5 bases and V 4 bases, and 7 bases lay outside the gene matches. Germline V gene data show CDR1 as SQVTM and CDR2 as ANQGSEA. The CDR3 has 13 amino acids. Researchers prepared the TCRbeta library using unique molecular identifiers, the study reports. One entry per CDR3 protein, called by TCRdb with MiXCR from the PCR reads. The profile shows a few hundred thousand distinct CDR3 sequences, roughly 13% of them singletons. This clonotype was recorded only once. Sequenced material: PBMCs, mostly from graft donor cells, taken 360 days after TCRalphabeta/CD19-depleted stem cell transplant. This receptor was obtained from a male patient younger than 18 who had a stem cell transplant for acute myeloid leukemia, so the T cells may come from the graft donor. J is TRBJ2-5 and V is TRBV29-1; the match to TRBD2 covers 7 bases. The DNA for the CDR3 is TGCAGCGTTGGATTTGGGGGGGGGGAGACCCAGTACTTC. As protein: CSVGFGGGETQYF.